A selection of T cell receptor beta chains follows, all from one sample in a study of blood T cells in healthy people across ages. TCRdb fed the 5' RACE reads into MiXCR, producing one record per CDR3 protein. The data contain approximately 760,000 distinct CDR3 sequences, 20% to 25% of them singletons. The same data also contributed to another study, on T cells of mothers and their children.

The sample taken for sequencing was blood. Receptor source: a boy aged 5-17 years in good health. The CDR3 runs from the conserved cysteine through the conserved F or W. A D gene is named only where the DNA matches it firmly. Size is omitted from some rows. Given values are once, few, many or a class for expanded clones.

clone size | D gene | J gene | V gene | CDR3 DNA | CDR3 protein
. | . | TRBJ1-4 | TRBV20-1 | TGCAGTGCTAGTGGGTTCCGGGACATTACTGAAAAACTGTTTTTT | CSASGFRDITEKLFF
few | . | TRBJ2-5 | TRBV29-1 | TGCAGCGTTGAAAAACAAGCCCAAGAGACCCAGTACTTC | CSVEKQAQETQYF
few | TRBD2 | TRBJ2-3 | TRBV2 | TGTGCCAGCAGTAGACTAGCGGGAGGTGTAAGCACAGATACGCAGTATTTT | CASSRLAGGVSTDTQYF
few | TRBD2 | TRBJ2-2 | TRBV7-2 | TGTGCCAGCAGCTTAGCGCGAGGTAGCGGGAGATACACCGGGGAGCTGTTTTTT | CASSLARGSGRYTGELFF
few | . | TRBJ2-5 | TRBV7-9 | TGTGCCAGCAGCTTCTCGACTCCGGGCCGGGAGACCCAGTACTTC | CASSFSTPGRETQYF
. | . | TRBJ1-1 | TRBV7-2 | TGTGCCAGCAGCCGTAAGTTAGGGAACACTGAAGCTTTCTTT | CASSRKLGNTEAFF
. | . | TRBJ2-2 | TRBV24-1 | TGTGCCACCAGTGAGGTAACCGGGGAGCTGTTTTTT | CATSEVTGELFF
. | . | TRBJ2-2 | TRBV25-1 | TGTGTCAGCTGCCCTAGGGCAGGGAACACCGGGGAGCTGTTTTTT | CVSCPRAGNTGELFF
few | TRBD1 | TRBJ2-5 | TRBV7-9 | TGTGCCAGCAGCTTACTTAGATTGGGACAGGGAAAGTACGTGCAGTACTTC | CASSLLRLGQGKYVQYF
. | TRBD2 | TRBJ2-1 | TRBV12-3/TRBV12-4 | TGTGCCAGCATCACCGGGACTAGCGACTACAATGAGCAGTTCTTC | CASITGTSDYNEQFF
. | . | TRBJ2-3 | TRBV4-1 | TGCGCCAGCAGCCAAGATAAAGGCGGTACGCAGTATTTT | CASSQDKGGTQYF
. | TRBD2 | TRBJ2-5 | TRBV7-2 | TGTGCCAGCAGCCCGGGACTAGCGGGGGGGCTGGGTGAGACCCAGTACTTC | CASSPGLAGGLGETQYF
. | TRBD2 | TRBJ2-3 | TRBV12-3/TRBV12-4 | TGTGCCAGCAGCCCTGCCGGGACTAGTCCTAGCACAGATACGCAGTATTTT | CASSPAGTSPSTDTQYF
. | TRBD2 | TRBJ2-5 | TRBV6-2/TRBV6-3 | TGTGCCAGCAGTTACTCGACTAGCCCTGATCCAGAGACCCAGTACTTC | CASSYSTSPDPETQYF
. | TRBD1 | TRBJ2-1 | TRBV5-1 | TGCGCCAGCAGCGTACCGGGACAGGGGGCTGGGAATGAGCAGTTCTTC | CASSVPGQGAGNEQFF
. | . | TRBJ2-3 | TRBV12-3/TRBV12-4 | TGTGCCAGCACTCCGGGGATCGATACGCAGTATTTT | CASTPGIDTQYF
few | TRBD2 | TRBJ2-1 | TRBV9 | TGTGCCAGCAACAGTGAACTAGCGGGAGACAATGAGCAGTTCTTC | CASNSELAGDNEQFF
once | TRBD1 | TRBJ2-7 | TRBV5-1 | TGCGCCAGCGGCTTGGACAGGCTGGGAGACGAGCAGTACTTC | CASGLDRLGDEQYF
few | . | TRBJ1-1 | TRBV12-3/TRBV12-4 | TGTGCCAGCAGTCCCCGGGAGGGTATAAGGGACACTGAAGCTTTCTTT | CASSPREGIRDTEAFF
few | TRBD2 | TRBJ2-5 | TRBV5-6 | TGTGCCAGCAGCCTAGGCCTAGCGGGAGGGCCTCGTATGGAACAGTACTTC | CASSLGLAGGPRMEQYF
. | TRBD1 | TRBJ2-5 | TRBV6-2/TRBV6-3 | TGTGCCAGCAGGGAGCTTGACAGGGGCCATGAGGAGCAGTACTTC | CASRELDRGHEEQYF
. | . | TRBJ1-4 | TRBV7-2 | TGTGCCAGCAGCTTAGCAGTGGGGGCAGCAACTAATGAAAAACTGTTTTTT | CASSLAVGAATNEKLFF
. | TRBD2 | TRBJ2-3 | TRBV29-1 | TGCAGCGTTGGGGCTAGCGGGGGGTACTACACAGATACGCAGTATTTT | CSVGASGGYYTDTQYF
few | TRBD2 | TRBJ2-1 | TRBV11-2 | TGTGCCAGCAGCAATCCCCCAAGCGGGAACAATGAGCAGTTCTTC | CASSNPPSGNNEQFF
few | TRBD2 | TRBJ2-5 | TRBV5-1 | TGCGCCAGCAGCCAAGGACTAGCGGGAGTCGAAGAGACCCAGTACTTC | CASSQGLAGVEETQYF
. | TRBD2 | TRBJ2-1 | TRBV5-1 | TGCGCCAGCAGCTCCGAGACTAGCGGGACGTCTGAGCAGTTCTTC | CASSSETSGTSEQFF
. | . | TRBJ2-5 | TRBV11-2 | TGTGCCAGCAGATTCTCGGTGGTAGGGGGAGAGACCCAGTACTTC | CASRFSVVGGETQYF
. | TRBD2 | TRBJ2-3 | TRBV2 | TGTGCCAGCGGGACTAGCGAGGAAGATACGCAGTATTTT | CASGTSEEDTQYF
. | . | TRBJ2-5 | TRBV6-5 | TGTGCCAGCACCACCCGGGGGGAGACCCAGTACTTC | CASTTRGETQYF